The clone carrying this T cell receptor beta chain was recorded a few times. What it binds is not known. This sample was taken from a study of T cell responses to AZD1222 COVID-19 vaccine. The protocol was immunoSEQ multiplex PCR, while the TCRdb copy is restricted to in-frame clones and leaves out a portion. The sample includes 90,000 to 110,000 clones, about 81% of them seen just once. Study-level results: There were repertoire samples only from the period after the peak T cell response. Within unmutated variant regions lay the reported targets of nearly half of spike-specific TCRs. Clonal diversity was possibly underestimated, and white British individuals and females predominated among donors.

CDR3 size: 15 residues. Losses at the gene ends were 7 bases for V and 5 bases for J; bases not matched to a gene: 10. Germline V lookup: CDR1 SGHDT, CDR2 YYEEEE. The TCR originated in an adult in good health. This specimen consisted of peripheral blood, obtained on day 0 of AZD1222 vaccination. The chain employs TRBV5-6 and TRBJ2-1, with 9 bases matching TRBD2. As DNA, the CDR3 is TGTGCCAGCCTGGGGCTAGCGGGGTTGGACAATGAGCAGTTCTTC. It yields the protein CASLGLAGLDNEQFF.